Below, one T cell receptor beta chain is given with its context. Its antigen is currently unknown. Germline-derived CDR1 and CDR2 are SGDLS and YYNGEE. V lost 0 bases to trimming and J lost 8 bases, with 15 bases between them. The CDR3 has 15 residues. Assays examined about 100,000 TCR templates per sample. Assay: immunoSEQ multiplex PCR; the TCRdb copy retains only in-frame clones and omits some. The sample consists of approximately 65,000 clones, roughly 83% of them appearing once. The source of the sample is a study of siplizumab effects on memory and regulatory T cells. Study-level results: Whether the proliferating Tregs (from siplizumab cultures) were suppressive was not confirmed. Significantly reduced by siplizumab was the cumulative frequency of alloreactive sequences, namely those traceable to unstimulated CD4+ memory cells. Apparently key alloresponse contributors, naive T cells also seemed more diverse than memory cells.

Sequenced: memory CD4+ T cells sorted from blood. J is TRBJ2-1 and V is TRBV9; no firm D call. The sequence came from a human donor in good health. The CDR3 region is CASSVAPRSWDEQFF. The CDR3 bases are TGTGCCAGCAGCGTAGCCCCTAGATCGTGGGATGAGCAGTTCTTC. Looking up the rest from reference TRBV9 and TRBJ2-1 gives the full variable domain: DSGVTQTPKHLITATGQRVTLRCSPRSGDLSVYWYQQSLDQGLQFLIQYYNGEERAKGNILERFSAQQFPDLHSELNLSSLELGDSALYFCASSVAPRSWDEQFFGPGTRLTVL.